The clone carrying this T cell receptor beta chain was counted only a few times. Its specificity is unknown. The data were obtained in a study of beta chain features in type 1 diabetes. TCRB transcripts that were expressed got sequenced, as all of the isolated RNA had been reverse transcribed. The protocol was immunoSEQ multiplex PCR, while the TCRdb copy is restricted to in-frame clones and leaves out a portion. The sample lists 300,000 or so clones, roughly 8.8% occurring once. Study-wide results and limits: Shorter TCRB CDR3s, moderately but significantly so, marked every one of the four CD4+ subsets in Type 1 diabetes patients.

From germline, CDR1 is SGHAT and CDR2 FQNNGV. V was cut by 7 bases and J by 7 bases, with 11 bases left in between. The CDR3 runs to 13 residues. This TCR came from a man aged 30 to 39 with type 1 diabetes. The rearrangement uses TRBV11-2 and TRBJ1-6; D might be TRBD1 (5 bases). The sample consisted of central memory CD4+ T cells from blood. The CDR3 is CASNRDRNSPLHF. The CDR3 DNA follows: TGTGCCAGCAACCGGGACCGAAATTCACCCCTCCACTTT. Full variable domain (rest looked up from reference TRBV11-2 and TRBJ1-6): EAGVAQSPRYKIIEKRQSVAFWCNPISGHATLYWYQQILGQGPKLLIQFQNNGVVDDSQLPKDRFSAERLKGVDSTLKIQPAKLEDSAVYLCASNRDRNSPLHFGNGTRLTVT.